The clone carrying this T cell receptor (beta chain) was found once. These data are taken from a study of blood T cell repertoires in COVID-19. The method was immunoSEQ multiplex PCR; TCRdb's version includes in-frame clones alone and lacks a portion of them. The data contain roughly 200,000 clones, 80% of them singletons. Germline V gives CDR1 SGHRS, CDR2 YFSETQ. V was shortened by 5 bases and J by 4 bases, with 10 bases between the two germline ends. The CDR3 has 13 amino acids. Material: peripheral blood. This clonotype was obtained from a man aged 60 to 75 with acute or convalescent COVID-19. This chain links TRBV5-1 with TRBJ2-1; D might be TRBD2 (6 bases). CDR3 loop: CASSRDFYNEQFF. The DNA of the CDR3 is TGCGCCAGCAGTCGGGACTTTTACAATGAGCAGTTCTTC.